This T cell receptor beta chain was profiled in a study of shared clonotypes between healthy human individuals (dated by TCRdb to the early 2020s). In terms of the full investigation: Three men and two women, aged 18 to 49 years, made up the cohort. For each donor, CD4 naive and CD4 memory were each run on three plates, CD8 naive on two plates, and CD8 memory on one plate. The study deeply sequenced blood TCR repertoires of about 5 healthy adults to estimate repertoire size and the extent of clonotype sharing between individuals. To increase sequencing depth and limit assay-specific biases, TCR repertoire library preparation and sequencing were carried out by different laboratories using diverse techniques. Leukapheresis yielded between about 0.9 and 10 billion PBMCs per donor.

Using the deep immunoSEQ assay, TCR CDR3 regions were amplified from genomic DNA by multiplex PCR. For each cell subset, the extracted genomic DNA was distributed evenly across all wells of several immunoSEQ 96-well plates, and each plate served as one replicate. For sorted subsets, each replicate PCR was loaded with 200 ng genomic DNA, equivalent to approximately 33,000 T cell genomes. The purified libraries were quantified using a Qubit 3.0 fluorometer, sized with a Bioanalyzer 2100, and then quantified again using the KAPA Library Quantification kit. Each immunoSEQ 96-well plate was sequenced on its own single-read 150-cycle Illumina NextSeq 550 flow cell. In the paper's pipeline: Because the immunoSEQ output included only junctional sequences and no quality scores, the filtering could not be the same as the filtering used for full-length reads. Sequences were annotated with PyIR, a Python wrapper for IgBLAST v1.9, and V/J genes and CDR3 were assigned using IMGT germline references. Reads with weak V/J assignments (E-value above 1e-6), missing CDR3, stop codons, out-of-frame junctions, or ambiguous translated residues were removed. V3J clonotypes were defined as sequences sharing the same inferred V gene, J gene, and CDR3 amino acid sequence. To compute the percentage overlap between repertoires, the number of shared unique clonotypes was divided by the size of the smaller repertoire. RTK rarefaction, the Chao1 estimator, and Recon v2.1 estimates of unobserved clonotypes were used to assess repertoire richness. Generation probabilities for all TCRbeta clonotypes obtained by the gDNA method from a handful of donors were computed using OLGA. TCRdb re-hosts the immuneACCESS table, in-frame sequences only. Its copies lack some clones; in the studies checked, an unresolved V gene accounts for under half of them, and the cause for the rest is not known. That table supplies the V and J calls and clone size; D and trimming were determined from the DNA. In this sample the table shows about 1.1 million clones, 77% of which occur a single time. More than 0.85% of the sample is in the top ten clones.

The research as a whole found: Incomplete sequencing was indicated by rarefaction of sorted-subset datasets, despite the large sequencing depth. Naive subsets generally had larger estimated clonotype richness than memory subsets did. Sharing across a handful of donors was observed for approximately 5% of naive CD4, less than 4% of naive CD8, 2.3% of memory CD4, and 0.4% of memory CD8 clonotypes. Pairwise subsampling indicated that sequencing depth was expected to affect the degree of clonotype sharing among donors. Higher generation probabilities were observed for clonotypes shared by all four sorted-subset donors than for non-shared clonotypes. Sampling was restricted to blood, and TCR repertoires in tissue are likely to differ from TCR repertoires in blood. The genetic and exposure-history diversity represented was limited by the small number of donors.

The donors were healthy, HIV-negative adults who had no recently reported acute infections or vaccinations. Every donor was a Caucasian adult residing in Nashville, Tennessee, USA. CD4+ T cells were enriched through magnetic negative selection, after which naive cells were positively selected on CD45RA and the remaining negative fraction served as the memory subset. Blood was collected by leukapheresis, and PBMCs were isolated by Ficoll-Histopaque density gradient centrifugation and then cryopreserved in liquid nitrogen vapor phase. Purity and quantity of every magnetically sorted T cell population were checked by analytical flow cytometry. Genomic DNA was isolated from every sorted fraction and measured by UV absorbance on a Nanodrop 2000c. This clone has just one count. Its antigen is currently not known. No much larger clone is present one base from it, and per-base qualities are unavailable. Sequencing used memory CD4+ T cells from PBMCs. The intended sense of this specimen's cell subset or site label: CD45RA-negative fraction. The source is a young man in good health. Some clones in this sample may be carry-over from other donors' samples.

The DNA is as follows: TGTGCCAGCAGCCCCTATGGCGGGAGAGATTCCTACGAGCAGTACTTC. It specifies CASSPYGGRDSYEQYF. The rearrangement joined TRBV11-2 to TRBJ2-7; 7 junctional bases match TRBD2. Its CDR3 holds 16 amino acids, cysteine through phenylalanine. Only the CDR3 DNA is retained, 48 bases long and in frame from the first base. CDR1 and CDR2 (SGHAT, FQNNGV) derive from the germline V gene. V is pruned by 5 bases and J by 1 base, leaving 11 bases of the junction without a gene match.